This TCR beta chain came from a study of blood T cell repertoires in COVID-19. Looking at the study overall: Sites in the United States, Italy and Spain provided acute and convalescent COVID-19 samples. The analysed material was cDNA or gDNA that came from T cells, B-cell-depleted T cells, or PBMCs.

V was clipped by 0 bases and J by 1 base, with 25 bases between them. The V gene's germline CDR1 is KGHDR and CDR2 SFDVKD. CDR3 length: 21 amino acids. Per the authors' pipeline: Estimation of nucleated cell counts relied on the amplification of reference gene primers. Only in-frame clones appear in the TCRdb table, and some are missing; sequencing was by immunoSEQ multiplex PCR. V and J calls and clone size come straight from that table; D and trimming were deduced from the DNA. The profile shows about 170,000 clones, around nine tenths of them singletons. The clonotype comes from a man aged 65 to 85 with acute or convalescent COVID-19. The material sequenced was peripheral blood. This chain links TRBV24-1 with TRBJ2-3; D is unresolved. The CDR3 protein is CATSDLQVRSCRNSRTDTQYF. In DNA form, the CDR3 reads TGTGCCACCAGTGATTTGCAGGTCCGGTCGTGTAGGAATTCTCGCACAGATACGCAGTATTTT.